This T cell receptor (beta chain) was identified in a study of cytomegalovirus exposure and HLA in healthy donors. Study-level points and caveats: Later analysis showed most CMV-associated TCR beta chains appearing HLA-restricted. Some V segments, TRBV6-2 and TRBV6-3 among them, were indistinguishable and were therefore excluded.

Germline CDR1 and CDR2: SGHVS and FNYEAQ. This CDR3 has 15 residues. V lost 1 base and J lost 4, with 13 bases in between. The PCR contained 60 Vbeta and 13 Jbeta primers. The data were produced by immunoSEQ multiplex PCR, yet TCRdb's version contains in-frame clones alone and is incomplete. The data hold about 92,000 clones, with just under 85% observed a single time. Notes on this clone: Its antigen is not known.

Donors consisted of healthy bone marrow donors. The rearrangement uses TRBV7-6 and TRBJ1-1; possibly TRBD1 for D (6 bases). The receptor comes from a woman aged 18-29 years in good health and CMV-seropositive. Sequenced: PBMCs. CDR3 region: CASSLEGVRFTEAFF. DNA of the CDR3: TGTGCCAGCAGCTTAGAGGGGGTAAGGTTCACTGAAGCTTTCTTT. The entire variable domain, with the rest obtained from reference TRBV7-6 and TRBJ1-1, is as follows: GAGVSQSPRYKVTKRGQDVALRCDPISGHVSLYWYRQALGQGPEFLTYFNYEAQQDKSGLPNDRFSAERPEGSISTLTIQRTEQRDSAMYRCASSLEGVRFTEAFFGQGTRLTVV.